This entry concerns a single T cell receptor (beta chain). The data are from a study of blood T cell repertoires in COVID-19. V was clipped by 1 base and J by 4 bases; unmatched bases: 11. Germline V lookup: CDR1 SGHAT, CDR2 FQNNGV. The CDR3 covers 19 residues. Assay used: immunoSEQ multiplex PCR; TCRdb lists only in-frame clones, some missing. The sample holds some 97,000 clones; just over 85% are singletons and the top ten take roughly 2.6%. Recovery meant two consecutive negative NP/OP PCR tests, professional clearance, or resolved symptoms. The chain links TRBV11-2 to TRBJ2-1; TRBD2 aligns across 12 bases. This TCR derives from a woman aged 50 to 60 who had recovered from COVID-19. Sequencing was performed on PBMCs or T cells enriched from blood (not recorded which). This CDR3 is CASSLGGTSGLSGYNEQFF. The CDR3 DNA reads TGTGCCAGCAGCTTAGGGGGGACTAGCGGGCTCTCAGGTTACAATGAGCAGTTCTTC.